This TCR beta chain stems from a study of graft-versus-host responses after intestinal transplantation. TCRdb keeps only in-frame clones here, not all; method: immunoSEQ multiplex PCR. Seen here are fewer than 30,000 clones, around 94% observed once, and the top ten hold 0.7% to 1%. CDR3 length: 12 residues. V was trimmed by 1 base and J by 5 bases, leaving 3 bases between them. The germline gives CDR1 SEHNR, CDR2 FQNEAQ (reference sequence). The V gene is TRBV7-9, the J gene TRBJ1-5, with D uncertain. This specimen consisted of PBMCs, obtained around 29 days after intestinal transplant. This TCR came from a human patient who received an intestinal transplant, so some T cells may come from the graft donor. This CDR3 is CASSLGHQPQHF. The DNA for the CDR3 is TGTGCCAGCAGCTTAGGGCATCAGCCCCAGCATTTT.